This T cell receptor beta chain was captured by sequencing in a study of shared clonotypes between healthy human individuals. Study results and limitations: It was anticipated that sequencing depth would influence how many clonotypes donors shared. Clonotypes that were shared across a handful of donors made up about 4.5% of naive CD4 clonotypes.

Generated by immunoSEQ multiplex PCR, the TCRdb table keeps only in-frame clones and is missing some. The sample holds more than 1.2 million clones, approximately 98.5% seen once. Remarks on this clone: Its cognate antigen is unknown.

The sample was naive CD4+ T cells sorted from blood. Subset of the sample: CD45RA+ positively selected. The TCR originated in a young man in good health.

The CDR3 region has the DNA TGTGCCAGCAGCCCCGGTGGGGCTTCGAACACTGAAGCTTTCTTT. This gives the protein CASSPGGASNTEAFF. The V call is TRBV5-4, the J call TRBJ1-1; tentative D call: TRBD1 (5 bases). V was clipped by 4 bases and J by 1 base, with 14 bases between them. The germline V gene has CDR1 SGHNT and CDR2 YYREEE (reference sequence). CDR3 size: 15 residues. Together with reference TRBV5-4 and TRBJ1-1, the CDR3 gives the full variable domain: ETGVTQSPTHLIKTRGQQVTLRCSSQSGHNTVSWYQQALGQGPQFIFQYYREEENGRGNFPPRFSGLQFPNYSSELNVNALELDDSALYLCASSPGGASNTEAFFGQGTRLTVV.